The rows below give T cell receptor beta chains drawn from one sample of a study of naive and memory T cell subsets. A single record per CDR3 protein comes from TCRdb applying MiXCR to the 5' RACE reads. The data show about 56,000 distinct CDR3 sequences, 7.6% seen once. These TCRs come from a female donor in good health. Both conserved end residues are part of each CDR3.

V: TRBV25-1
CDR3: CASSLQQGSGELFF

V: TRBV10-3
CDR3: CAIRQPSGNTIYF

V: TRBV6-5
CDR3: CASSYYSRARSGANVLTF

V: TRBV29-1
CDR3: CSVEEWKSGGDTF

V: TRBV29-1
CDR3: CSVAGGQGMNTEAFF

V: TRBV3-1
CDR3: CASSQRSRETQYF

V: TRBV7-2
CDR3: CASSLVGYSNQPQHF

V: TRBV5-1
CDR3: CASSLQLNYNEQFF

V: TRBV20-1
CDR3: CSAGSGYTEAFF

V: TRBV12-3/TRBV12-4
CDR3: CASSWGQTNYGYTF

V: TRBV29-1
CDR3: CSVKGGPGANVLTF

V: TRBV4-3
CDR3: CASSPSAADTQYF

V: TRBV6-5
CDR3: CASTQGTVYGYTF

V: TRBV7-8
CDR3: CASSPYRDQANEQFF

V: TRBV5-1
CDR3: CASSSEPGGSGIDEQFF

V: TRBV15
CDR3: CATSRDARERETQYF

V: TRBV6-2/TRBV6-3
CDR3: CASSYLPLGLAEQYF

V: TRBV29-1
CDR3: CSVEQWDRGNGYTF

V: TRBV4-3
CDR3: CASSQVRLAGGPTDTQYF

V: TRBV9
CDR3: CASSVYGDLQETQYF

V: TRBV20-1
CDR3: CSAPSQRGFYEQFF

V: TRBV11-2
CDR3: CASSWTGSDYGYTF

V: TRBV6-1
CDR3: CASRAVSSGANVLTF

V: TRBV6-1
CDR3: CASREGLYSNQPQHF

V: TRBV27
CDR3: CASSLSPPGTQYF

V: TRBV12-3/TRBV12-4
CDR3: CASSRTGGWTEAFF

V: TRBV5-1
CDR3: CASSPLSGSSGNTIYF

V: TRBV20-1
CDR3: CSALYPSGGLDTQYF

V: TRBV6-2/TRBV6-3
CDR3: CASSHPAQYF

V: TRBV12-3/TRBV12-4
CDR3: CASRPPQVGGNTIYF

V: TRBV5-1
CDR3: CASRTGLAGLTDTQYF

V: TRBV27
CDR3: CASSFRGFYEQYF

V: TRBV29-1
CDR3: CSAQGASYGYTF

V: TRBV14
CDR3: CASSQDIHLNTEAFF

V: TRBV6-5
CDR3: CASSYQSGANVLTF

V: TRBV5-6
CDR3: CASSQGTTEAFF

V: TRBV2
CDR3: CASSRQGVSNQPQHF

V: TRBV19
CDR3: CASSTRTGENTEAFF

V: TRBV7-9
CDR3: CASRGTGYYGYTF

V: TRBV29-1
CDR3: CSPLVAPLHF

V: TRBV4-1
CDR3: CASSLLAGGRTGELFF

V: TRBV28
CDR3: CASSLRTGYTDTQYF

V: TRBV5-1
CDR3: CASSSGGGPEETQYF

V: TRBV2
CDR3: CASTLEGFSTYGYTF

V: TRBV7-3
CDR3: CASSPSGGSYNEQFF

V: TRBV14
CDR3: CASSQDWLAGGNYNEQFF

V: TRBV7-3
CDR3: CASSLKGQVNTGELFF

V: TRBV20-1
CDR3: CSAREPSGTDTQYF

V: TRBV29-1
CDR3: CSMTRGTEAFF

V: TRBV27
CDR3: CASSFLDGYEQYF

V: TRBV29-1
CDR3: CSVAVGQGVSNQPQHF

V: TRBV29-1
CDR3: CSVRDRYNQPQHF

V: TRBV28
CDR3: CASRVGSHSNQPQHF

V: TRBV4-1
CDR3: CASSPFDRGQYGYTF